Each of the 10 T cell receptor beta chains below was sequenced from the same sample in a study of blood T cell repertoires in COVID-19. Sequencing used immunoSEQ multiplex PCR; TCRdb keeps in-frame clones, though not all of them. There are 250,000 or so clones in the sample; roughly 91% occur only once, and around 0.98% lies in the top ten. The sequencing input was peripheral blood. The receptors were sampled from a woman aged 40 to 50 who had recovered from COVID-19.

The chain links TRBV9 to TRBJ1-2, with D unclear. The CDR3 totals 11 residues. Per the germline V gene, CDR1 is SGDLS and CDR2 is YYNGEE. Deletions cut 4 bases from V and 4 bases from J, with 5 bases between. The chain's CDR3 is CASSRSYGYTF. The DNA for the CDR3 is TGTGCCAGCAGCCGTTCCTATGGCTACACCTTC.

The genes are TRBV29-1 and TRBJ2-3; 9 nucleotides agree with TRBD2. CDR3 size: 13 residues. Germline V gene data show CDR1 as SQVTM and CDR2 as ANQGSEA. V lost 6 bases, J lost 4 bases, and 5 bases stayed unmatched. The CDR3 sequence is CSVGREGPDTQYF. For the CDR3, the DNA is TGCAGCGTGGGGCGGGAGGGCCCAGATACGCAGTATTTT.

The chain links TRBV28 to TRBJ1-1, with a tentative D call TRBD1 (5 bases). Trimming shortened V by 3 bases and J by 5 bases, and 16 bases separated the two germline ends. The CDR3 extends over 15 amino acids. CDR1 MDHEN and CDR2 SYDVKM come from the germline V gene. The CDR3 region has the DNA TGTGCCAGCAGTTTGCCCCGCGGGGGAGGGACTGAAGCTTTCTTT. This sequence encodes CASSLPRGGGTEAFF.

The chain uses TRBV9 and TRBJ1-4; a possible D gene is TRBD1 (5 bases). Germline CDR1 is SGDLS and CDR2 is YYNGEE. The ends were cut back, 4 bases at V and 7 bases at J, with 23 bases in the middle. The CDR3 loop spans 17 amino acids. This CDR3 is CASSPVGQATPAEKLFF. DNA of the CDR3: TGTGCCAGCAGCCCCGTGGGGCAGGCCACCCCGGCTGAAAAACTGTTTTTT.

The chain carries TRBV9 and TRBJ2-7; TRBD2 aligns across 11 bases. V was pared by 3 bases and J by 0 bases, with 2 bases of the junction left unmatched. The CDR3 is made up of 15 amino acids. Looked up from germline, CDR1 is SGDLS and CDR2 is YYNGEE. CDR3 coding DNA: TGTGCCAGCAGCGCCGGGACTAGCGGCTCCTACGAGCAGTACGTC. Amino acid sequence: CASSAGTSGSYEQYV.

The V call is TRBV5-8, the J call TRBJ1-2, with TRBD1 as a possible D gene (5 bases). Germline-derived CDR1 and CDR2 are SGHTS and YDEGEE. Trimming left V 0 bases short and J 4 bases short, with 13 bases between. CDR3 length: 15 amino acids. Here the CDR3 DNA reads TGTGCCAGCAGCTTGGTCCCAGGGCTGGTCTATGGCTACACCTTC. Amino acid sequence: CASSLVPGLVYGYTF.

V is TRBV6-5 and J is TRBJ1-1; TRBD1 agrees at 10 bases. The CDR3 spans 14 residues. Germline-derived CDR1 and CDR2 are MNHEY and SVGAGI. V lost 6 bases, J lost 4 bases, and 5 bases stayed unmatched. The CDR3 DNA reads as TGTGCCAGCAGCCGACAGGGGGCTGGCACTGAAGCTTTCTTT. Translating it yields CASSRQGAGTEAFF.

In this sample, this clone turned up once. The V and J genes are TRBV19 and TRBJ1-1; TRBD1 matches at 10 bases. Germline V CDR1 and CDR2: LNHDA, SQIVND (reference sequence). The CDR3 contains 14 residues. V was clipped by 5 bases and J by 6 bases; unmatched bases: 6. CDR3 nucleotides: TGTGCCAGTAGTCCGGACAGGGGGGTGGCTGAAGCTTTCTTT. The encoded protein is CASSPDRGVAEAFF.

As concerns this clone: Different DNA sequences within this sample yield the same CDR3. The chain combines TRBV6-5 with TRBJ1-5; 12 positions match TRBD1. Germline CDR1 MNHEY, CDR2 SVGAGI. V was pared by 6 bases and J by 5 bases, with 5 bases of the junction left unmatched. The CDR3 is made up of 15 amino acids. CDR3 protein: CASSPGTGGYQPQHF. CDR3 sequence (DNA): TGTGCCAGCAGCCCCGGGACAGGGGGCTATCAGCCCCAGCATTTT.

The rearrangement uses TRBV6-1 and TRBJ2-4; 12 bases are a match to TRBD2. Germline V gives CDR1 MNHNS, CDR2 SASEGT. The CDR3 contains 15 residues. The junction had 10 bases not matched to a gene; V was cut back by 3 bases and J by 13 bases. The CDR3 DNA sequence: TGTGCCAGCAGTGATCGGTCTAGCGGGAGGGGCGGCCAGTACTTC. It codes for CASSDRSSGRGGQYF.